This T cell receptor (beta chain) was observed in a study of blood T cell repertoires in COVID-19. By share, this clone counts as medium-sized. This CDR3 has 15 residues. Germline V gene lookup returns CDR1 WSHSY and CDR2 SAAADI. V was cut by 2 bases and J by 2 bases, with 12 bases left in between. Assay: immunoSEQ multiplex PCR; the TCRdb copy retains only in-frame clones and omits some. Here the sample spans tens of thousands of clones, around 90% being singletons. This chain uses TRBV10-2 with TRBJ1-2; the D is unclear. The sample consisted of peripheral blood. The receptor comes from a human donor in a cohort sampled during active COVID-19. The DNA of the CDR3 is TGCGCCAGCAGTGAGCTTAGTACAGTCAACTATGGCTACACCTTC. Amino acids: CASSELSTVNYGYTF.